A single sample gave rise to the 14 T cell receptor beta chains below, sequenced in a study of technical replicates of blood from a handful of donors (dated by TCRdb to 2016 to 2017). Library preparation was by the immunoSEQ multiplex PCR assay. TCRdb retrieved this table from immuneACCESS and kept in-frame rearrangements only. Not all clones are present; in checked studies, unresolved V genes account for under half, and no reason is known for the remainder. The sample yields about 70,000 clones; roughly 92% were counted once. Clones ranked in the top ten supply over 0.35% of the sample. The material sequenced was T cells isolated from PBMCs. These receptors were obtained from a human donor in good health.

The CDR3 sequence is CASSESANGELFF. The CDR3 nucleotides are TGCGCCAGCAGTGAGTCGGCAAACGGGGAGCTGTTTTTT. The V gene is TRBV10-1, the J gene TRBJ2-2; D unclear. V was shortened by 0 bases and J by 7 bases, with 6 bases between the two germline ends. The CDR3 totals 13 residues. Germline CDR1 is WNHNN and CDR2 is SYGVQD (reference sequence).

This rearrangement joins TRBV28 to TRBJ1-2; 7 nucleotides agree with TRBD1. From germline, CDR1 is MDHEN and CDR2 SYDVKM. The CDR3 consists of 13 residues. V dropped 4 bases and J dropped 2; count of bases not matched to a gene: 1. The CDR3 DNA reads TGTGCCAGCAGTTCGGGACAGAACTATGGCTACACCTTC. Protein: CASSSGQNYGYTF.

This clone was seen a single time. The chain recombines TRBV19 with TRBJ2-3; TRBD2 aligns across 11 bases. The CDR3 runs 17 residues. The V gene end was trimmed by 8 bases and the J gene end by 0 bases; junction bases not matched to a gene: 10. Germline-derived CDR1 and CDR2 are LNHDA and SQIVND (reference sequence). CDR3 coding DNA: TGTGCCAGTCAAGTCGGGCTAGCGGGAGGAAGCACAGATACGCAGTATTTT. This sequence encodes CASQVGLAGGSTDTQYF.

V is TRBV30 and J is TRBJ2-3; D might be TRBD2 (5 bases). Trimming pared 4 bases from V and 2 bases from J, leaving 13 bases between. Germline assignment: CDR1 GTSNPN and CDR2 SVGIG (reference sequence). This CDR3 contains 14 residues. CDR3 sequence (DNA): TGTGCCTGGAAGGGCAGCGGATACACAGATACGCAGTATTTT. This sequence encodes CAWKGSGYTDTQYF.

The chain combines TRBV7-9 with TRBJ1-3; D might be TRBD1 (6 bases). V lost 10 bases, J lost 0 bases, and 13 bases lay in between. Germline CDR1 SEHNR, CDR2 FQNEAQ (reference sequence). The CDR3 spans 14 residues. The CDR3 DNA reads TGTGCCATAGTAACAGGGAGCTCTGGAAACACCATATATTTT. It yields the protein CAIVTGSSGNTIYF.

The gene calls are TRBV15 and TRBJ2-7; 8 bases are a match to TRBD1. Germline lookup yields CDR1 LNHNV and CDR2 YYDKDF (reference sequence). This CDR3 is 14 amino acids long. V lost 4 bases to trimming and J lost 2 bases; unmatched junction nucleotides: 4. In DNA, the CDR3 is TGTGCCACCAGCACCCAACAGGGGGCCTACGAGCAGTACTTC. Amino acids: CATSTQQGAYEQYF.

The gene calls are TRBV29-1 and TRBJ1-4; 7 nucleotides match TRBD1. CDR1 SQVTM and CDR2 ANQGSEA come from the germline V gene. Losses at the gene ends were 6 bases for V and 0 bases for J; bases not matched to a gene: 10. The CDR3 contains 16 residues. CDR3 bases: TGCAGCGTGAGGGGACAGTGGGATGCAACTAATGAAAAACTGTTTTTT. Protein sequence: CSVRGQWDATNEKLFF. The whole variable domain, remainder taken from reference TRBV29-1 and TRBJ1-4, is SAVISQKPSRDICQRGTSLTIQCQVDSQVTMMFWYRQQPGQSLTLIATANQGSEATYESGFVIDKFPISRPNLTFSTLTVSNMSPEDSSIYLCSVRGQWDATNEKLFFGSGTQLSVL.

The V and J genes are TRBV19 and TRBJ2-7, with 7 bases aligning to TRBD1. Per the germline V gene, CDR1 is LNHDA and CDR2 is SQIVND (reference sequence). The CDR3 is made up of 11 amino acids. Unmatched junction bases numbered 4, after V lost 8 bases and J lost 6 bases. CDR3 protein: CASSDRREQYF. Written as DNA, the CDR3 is TGTGCCAGTTCGGACAGGCGCGAGCAGTACTTC.

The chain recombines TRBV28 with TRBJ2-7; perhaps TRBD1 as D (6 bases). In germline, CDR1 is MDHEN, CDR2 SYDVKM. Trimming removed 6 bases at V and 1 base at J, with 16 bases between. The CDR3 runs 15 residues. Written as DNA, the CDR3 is TGTGCCAGCAGGGACCGGGACAAAATTTCCTACGAGCAGTACTTC. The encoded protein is CASRDRDKISYEQYF. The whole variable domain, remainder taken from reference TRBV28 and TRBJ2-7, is DVKVTQSSRYLVKRTGEKVFLECVQDMDHENMFWYRQDPGLGLRLIYFSYDVKMKEKGDIPEGYSVSREKKERFSLILESASTNQTSMYLCASRDRDKISYEQYFGPGTRLTVT.

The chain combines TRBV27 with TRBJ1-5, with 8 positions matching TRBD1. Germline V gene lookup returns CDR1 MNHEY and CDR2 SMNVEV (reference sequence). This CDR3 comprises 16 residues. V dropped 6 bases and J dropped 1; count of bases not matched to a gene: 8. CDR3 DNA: TGTGCCAGCAGCCCCGGACAGGGAAGAAGCAATCAGCCCCAGCATTTT. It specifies CASSPGQGRSNQPQHF.

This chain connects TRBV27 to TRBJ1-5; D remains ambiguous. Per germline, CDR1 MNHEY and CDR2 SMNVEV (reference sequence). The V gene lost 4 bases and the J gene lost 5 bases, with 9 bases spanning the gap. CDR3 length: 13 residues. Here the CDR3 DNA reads TGTGCCAGCAGTTACGGGAGTCATCAGCCCCAGCATTTT. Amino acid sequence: CASSYGSHQPQHF.

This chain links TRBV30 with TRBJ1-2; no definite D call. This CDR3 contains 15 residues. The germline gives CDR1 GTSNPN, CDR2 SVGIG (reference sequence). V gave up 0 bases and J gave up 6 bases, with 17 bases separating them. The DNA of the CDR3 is TGTGCCTGGAGTGTACAAGAGATCAGGCAGAATGGCTACACCTTC. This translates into CAWSVQEIRQNGYTF.

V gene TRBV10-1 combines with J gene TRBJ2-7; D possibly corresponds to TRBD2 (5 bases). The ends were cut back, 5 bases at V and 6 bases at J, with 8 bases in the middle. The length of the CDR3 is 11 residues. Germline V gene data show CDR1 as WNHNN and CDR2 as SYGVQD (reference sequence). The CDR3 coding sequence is TGCGCCAGCAGTAGGGCGGGCGAGCAGTACTTC. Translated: CASSRAGEQYF.

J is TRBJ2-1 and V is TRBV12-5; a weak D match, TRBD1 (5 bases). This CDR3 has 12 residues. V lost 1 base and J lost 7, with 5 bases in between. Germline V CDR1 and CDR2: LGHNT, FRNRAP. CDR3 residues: CASGLEGNEQFF. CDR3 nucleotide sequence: TGTGCTAGTGGTTTGGAGGGGAATGAGCAGTTCTTC.